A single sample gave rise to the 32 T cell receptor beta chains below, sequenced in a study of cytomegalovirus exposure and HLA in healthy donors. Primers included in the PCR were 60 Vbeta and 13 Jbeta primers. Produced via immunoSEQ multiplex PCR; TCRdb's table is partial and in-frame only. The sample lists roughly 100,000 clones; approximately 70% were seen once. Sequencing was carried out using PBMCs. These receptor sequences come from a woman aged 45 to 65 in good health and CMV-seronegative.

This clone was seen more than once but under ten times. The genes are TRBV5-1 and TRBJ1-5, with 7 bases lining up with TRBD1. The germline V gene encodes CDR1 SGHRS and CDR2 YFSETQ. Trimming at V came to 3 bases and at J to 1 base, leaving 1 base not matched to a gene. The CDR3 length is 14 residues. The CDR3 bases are TGCGCCAGCAGCTCGGGACAGAGCAATCAGCCCCAGCATTTT. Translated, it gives CASSSGQSNQPQHF.

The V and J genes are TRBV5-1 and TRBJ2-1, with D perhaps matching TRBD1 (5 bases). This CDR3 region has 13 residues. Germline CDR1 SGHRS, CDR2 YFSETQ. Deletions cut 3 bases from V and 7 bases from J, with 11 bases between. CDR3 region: CASSWGSGNEQFF. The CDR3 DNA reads TGCGCCAGCAGCTGGGGCAGTGGTAATGAGCAGTTCTTC.

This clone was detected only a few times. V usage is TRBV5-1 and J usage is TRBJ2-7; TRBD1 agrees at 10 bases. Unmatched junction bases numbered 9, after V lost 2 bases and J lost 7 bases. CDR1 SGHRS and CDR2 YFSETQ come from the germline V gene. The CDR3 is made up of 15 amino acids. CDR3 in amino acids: CASSFGGQGSREQYF. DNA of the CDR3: TGCGCCAGCAGCTTTGGGGGACAGGGGTCGAGGGAGCAGTACTTC.

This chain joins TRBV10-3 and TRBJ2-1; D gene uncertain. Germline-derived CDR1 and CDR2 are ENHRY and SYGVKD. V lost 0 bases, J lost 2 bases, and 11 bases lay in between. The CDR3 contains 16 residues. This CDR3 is CAISESLGETYNEQFF. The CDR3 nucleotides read TGTGCCATCAGTGAGTCTCTGGGCGAAACCTACAATGAGCAGTTCTTC.

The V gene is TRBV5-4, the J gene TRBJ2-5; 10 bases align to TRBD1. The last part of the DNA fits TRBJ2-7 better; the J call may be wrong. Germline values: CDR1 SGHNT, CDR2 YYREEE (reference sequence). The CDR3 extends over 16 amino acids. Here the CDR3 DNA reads TGTGCCAGCAGCCCTACCCCCGGGACAGGGGTATACGAGCAGTACTTC. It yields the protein CASSPTPGTGVYEQYF.

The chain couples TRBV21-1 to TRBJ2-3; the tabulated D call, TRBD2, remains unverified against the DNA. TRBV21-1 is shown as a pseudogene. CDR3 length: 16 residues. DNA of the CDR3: TGTGCCAGCAGCAAAGAAAAGGCTAGCCTCACAGATACGCAGTATTTT. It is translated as CASSKEKASLTDTQYF.

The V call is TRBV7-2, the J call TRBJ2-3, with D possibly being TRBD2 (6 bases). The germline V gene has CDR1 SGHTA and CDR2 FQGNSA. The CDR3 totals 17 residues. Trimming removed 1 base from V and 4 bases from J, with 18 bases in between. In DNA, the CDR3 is TGTGCCAGCAGCTTAGGTCGATCCGCGGGGTCCGCAGATACGCAGTATTTT. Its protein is CASSLGRSAGSADTQYF.

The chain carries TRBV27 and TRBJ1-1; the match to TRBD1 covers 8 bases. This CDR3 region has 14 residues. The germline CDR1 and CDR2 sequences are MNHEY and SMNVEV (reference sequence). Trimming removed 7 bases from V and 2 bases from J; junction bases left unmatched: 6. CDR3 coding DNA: TGTGCCAGCAAATTAGGACAGGGCAACACTGAAGCTTTCTTT. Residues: CASKLGQGNTEAFF.

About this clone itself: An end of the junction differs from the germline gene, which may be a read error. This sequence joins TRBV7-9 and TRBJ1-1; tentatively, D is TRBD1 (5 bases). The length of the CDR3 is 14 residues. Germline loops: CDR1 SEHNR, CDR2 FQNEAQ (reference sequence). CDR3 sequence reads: CASSSDTSRTEAFF. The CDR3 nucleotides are TGCGCCAGCAGCTCGGACACGTCGCGGACTGAAGCTTTCTTT.

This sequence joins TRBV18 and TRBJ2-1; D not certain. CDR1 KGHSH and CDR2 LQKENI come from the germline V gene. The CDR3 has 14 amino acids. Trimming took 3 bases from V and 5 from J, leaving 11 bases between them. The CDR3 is CASSPSVGDNEQFF. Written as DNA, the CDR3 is TGTGCCAGCTCACCGTCAGTGGGCGACAATGAGCAGTTCTTC.

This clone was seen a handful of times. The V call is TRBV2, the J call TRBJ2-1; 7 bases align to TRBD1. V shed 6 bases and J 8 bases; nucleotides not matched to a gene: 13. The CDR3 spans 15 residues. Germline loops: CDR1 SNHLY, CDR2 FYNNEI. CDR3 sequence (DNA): TGTGCCAGCAGGCCGGACAGGTGGTTGTTCGATGAGCAGTTCTTC. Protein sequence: CASRPDRWLFDEQFF.

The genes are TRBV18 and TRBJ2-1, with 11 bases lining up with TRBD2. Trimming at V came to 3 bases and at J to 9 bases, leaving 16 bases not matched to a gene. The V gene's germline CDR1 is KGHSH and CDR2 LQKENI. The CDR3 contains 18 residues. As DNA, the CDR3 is TGTGCCAGCTCACCGCCTCTTTTGTTGCTAGCGGGAGGAGGTGAGCAGTTCTTC. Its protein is CASSPPLLLLAGGGEQFF.

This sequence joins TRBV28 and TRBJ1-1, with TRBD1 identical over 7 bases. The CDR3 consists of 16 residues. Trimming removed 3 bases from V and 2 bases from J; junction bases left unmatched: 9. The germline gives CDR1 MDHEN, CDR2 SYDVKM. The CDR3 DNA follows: TGTGCCAGCAGTTTTAGCAAGGGGGCGCAAAACACTGAAGCTTTCTTT. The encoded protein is CASSFSKGAQNTEAFF.

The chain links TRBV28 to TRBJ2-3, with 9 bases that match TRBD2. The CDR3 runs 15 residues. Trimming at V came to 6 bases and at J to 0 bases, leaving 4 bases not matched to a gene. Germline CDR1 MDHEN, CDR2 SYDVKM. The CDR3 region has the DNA TGTGCCAGCAGAGAGACTAGCGGAAGCACAGATACGCAGTATTTT. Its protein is CASRETSGSTDTQYF.

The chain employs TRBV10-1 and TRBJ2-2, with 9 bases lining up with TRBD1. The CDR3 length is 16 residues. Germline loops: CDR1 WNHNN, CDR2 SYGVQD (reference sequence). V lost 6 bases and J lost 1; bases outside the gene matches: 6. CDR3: CASSPGTGKNTGELFF. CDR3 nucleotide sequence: TGCGCCAGCAGCCCCGGGACAGGGAAGAACACCGGGGAGCTGTTTTTT.

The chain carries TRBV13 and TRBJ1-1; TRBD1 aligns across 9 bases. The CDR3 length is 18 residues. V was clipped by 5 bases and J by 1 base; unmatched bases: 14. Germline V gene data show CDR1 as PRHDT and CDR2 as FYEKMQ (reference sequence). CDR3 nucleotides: TGTGCCAGCAGCCGATGGGACATCCGGGACAGGGCGAACACTGAAGCTTTCTTT. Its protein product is CASSRWDIRDRANTEAFF.

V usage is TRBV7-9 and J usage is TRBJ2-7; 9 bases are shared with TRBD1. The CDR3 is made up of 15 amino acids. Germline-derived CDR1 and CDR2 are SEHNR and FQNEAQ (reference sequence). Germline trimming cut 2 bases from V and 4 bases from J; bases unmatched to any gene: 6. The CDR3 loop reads CASSLSGTGLYEQYF. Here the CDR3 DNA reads TGTGCCAGCAGCTTATCTGGGACAGGGTTATACGAGCAGTACTTC.

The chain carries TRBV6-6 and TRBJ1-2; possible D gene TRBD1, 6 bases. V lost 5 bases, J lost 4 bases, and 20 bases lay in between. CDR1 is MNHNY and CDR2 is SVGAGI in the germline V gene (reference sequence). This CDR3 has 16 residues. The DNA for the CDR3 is TGTGCCAGCAGTCCCCCTCCCAACAGGGAGACCTATGGCTACACCTTC. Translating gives CASSPPPNRETYGYTF.

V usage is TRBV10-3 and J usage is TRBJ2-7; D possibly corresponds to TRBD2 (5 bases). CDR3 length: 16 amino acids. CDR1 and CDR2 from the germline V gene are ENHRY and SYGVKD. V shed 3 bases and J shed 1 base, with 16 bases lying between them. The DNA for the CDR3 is TGTGCCATCAGTGATGCGGGTCAGTCTTTATCCTACGAGCAGTACTTC. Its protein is CAISDAGQSLSYEQYF.

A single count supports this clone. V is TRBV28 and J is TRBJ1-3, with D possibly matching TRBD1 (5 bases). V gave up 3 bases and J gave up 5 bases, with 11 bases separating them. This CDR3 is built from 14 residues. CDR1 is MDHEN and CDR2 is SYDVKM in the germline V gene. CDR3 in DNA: TGTGCCAGCAGTTTCGTCGACAGTCGAAACACCATATATTTT. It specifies CASSFVDSRNTIYF.

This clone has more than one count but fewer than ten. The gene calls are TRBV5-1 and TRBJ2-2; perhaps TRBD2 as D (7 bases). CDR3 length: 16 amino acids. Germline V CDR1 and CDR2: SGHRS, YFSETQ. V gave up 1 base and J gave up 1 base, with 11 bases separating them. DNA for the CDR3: TGCGCCAGCAGCTTGTGGGGGGGGCTGAACACCGGGGAGCTGTTTTTT. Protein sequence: CASSLWGGLNTGELFF. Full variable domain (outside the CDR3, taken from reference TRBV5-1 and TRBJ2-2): KAGVTQTPRYLIKTRGQQVTLSCSPISGHRSVSWYQQTPGQGLQFLFEYFSETQRNKGNFPGRFSGRQFSNSRSEMNVSTLELGDSALYLCASSLWGGLNTGELFFGEGSRLTVL.

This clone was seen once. CDR3 in DNA: TGTGCCAGCAGCTTATGGGCGAACACTGAAGCTTTCTTT. It encodes CASSLWANTEAFF. This chain uses TRBV7-9 with TRBJ1-1, with D uncertain. The CDR3 has 13 amino acids. The V and J ends lost 2 bases and 1 base respectively, with 5 bases between them. Germline assignment: CDR1 SEHNR and CDR2 FQNEAQ (reference sequence).

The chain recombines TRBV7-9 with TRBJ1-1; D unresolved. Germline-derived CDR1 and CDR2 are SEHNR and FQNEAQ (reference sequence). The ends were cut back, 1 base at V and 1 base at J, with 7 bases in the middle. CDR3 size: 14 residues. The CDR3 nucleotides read TGTGCCAGCAGCTTAGTTGGCGGGAACACTGAAGCTTTCTTT. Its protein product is CASSLVGGNTEAFF.

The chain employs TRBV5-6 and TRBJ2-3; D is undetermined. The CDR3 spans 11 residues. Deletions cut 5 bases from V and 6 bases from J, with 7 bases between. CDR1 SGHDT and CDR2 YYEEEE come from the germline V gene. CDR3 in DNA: TGTGCCAGCAGTTGGCGGGATACGCAGTATTTT. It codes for CASSWRDTQYF.

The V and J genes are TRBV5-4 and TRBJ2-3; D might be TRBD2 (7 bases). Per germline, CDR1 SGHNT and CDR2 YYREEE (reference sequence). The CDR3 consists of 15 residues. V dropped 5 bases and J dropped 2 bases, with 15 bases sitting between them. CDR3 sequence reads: CASSLAGASTDTQYF. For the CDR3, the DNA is TGTGCCAGCAGTCTGGCGGGGGCTTCCACAGATACGCAGTATTTT.

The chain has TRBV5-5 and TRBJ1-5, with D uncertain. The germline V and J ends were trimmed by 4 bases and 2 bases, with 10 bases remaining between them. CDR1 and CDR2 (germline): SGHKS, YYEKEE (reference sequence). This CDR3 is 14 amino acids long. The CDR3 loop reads CASSPLVRNQPQHF. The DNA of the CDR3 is TGTGCCAGCAGCCCGTTAGTTCGCAATCAGCCCCAGCATTTT.

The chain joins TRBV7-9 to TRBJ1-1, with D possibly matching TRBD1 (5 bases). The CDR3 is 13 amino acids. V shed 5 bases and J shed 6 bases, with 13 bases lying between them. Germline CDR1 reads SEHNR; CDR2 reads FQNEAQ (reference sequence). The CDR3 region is CASSPAAGAEAFF. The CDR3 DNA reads TGTGCCAGCAGCCCCGCTGCGGGGGCTGAAGCTTTCTTT.

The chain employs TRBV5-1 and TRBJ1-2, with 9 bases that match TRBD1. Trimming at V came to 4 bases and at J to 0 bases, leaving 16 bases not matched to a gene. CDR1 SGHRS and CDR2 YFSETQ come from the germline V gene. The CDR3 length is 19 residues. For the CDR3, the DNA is TGCGCCAGCAGCCCCCCTCCGTCCGGGACAGGGAATGCTAACTATGGCTACACCTTC. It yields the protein CASSPPPSGTGNANYGYTF.

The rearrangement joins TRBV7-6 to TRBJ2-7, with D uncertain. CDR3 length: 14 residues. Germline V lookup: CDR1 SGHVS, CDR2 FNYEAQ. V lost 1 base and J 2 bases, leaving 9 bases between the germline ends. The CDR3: CASSLGWSTYEQYF. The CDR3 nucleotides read TGTGCCAGCAGCTTAGGTTGGAGTACCTACGAGCAGTACTTC.

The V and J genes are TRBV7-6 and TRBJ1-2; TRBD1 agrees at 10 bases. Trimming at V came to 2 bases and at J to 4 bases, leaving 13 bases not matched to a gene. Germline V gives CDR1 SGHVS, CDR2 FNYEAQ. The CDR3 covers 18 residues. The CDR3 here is CASSLFRLRDRGTYGYTF. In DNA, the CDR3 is TGTGCCAGCAGCTTATTCCGCTTGAGGGACAGGGGTACCTATGGCTACACCTTC.

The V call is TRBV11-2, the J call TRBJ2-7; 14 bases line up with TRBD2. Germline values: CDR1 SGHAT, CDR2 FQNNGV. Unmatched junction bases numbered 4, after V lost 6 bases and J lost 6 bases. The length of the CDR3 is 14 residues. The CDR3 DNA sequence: TGTGCCAGCAGAGGGACTAGCGGGAGTAGCGAGCAGTACTTC. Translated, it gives CASRGTSGSSEQYF.

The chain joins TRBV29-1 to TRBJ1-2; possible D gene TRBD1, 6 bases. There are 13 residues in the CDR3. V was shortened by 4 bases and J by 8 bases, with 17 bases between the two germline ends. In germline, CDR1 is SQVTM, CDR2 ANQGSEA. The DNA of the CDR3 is TGCAGCGTTGGGGGGCAGACCCTTTTAGGCTACACCTTC. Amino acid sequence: CSVGGQTLLGYTF.